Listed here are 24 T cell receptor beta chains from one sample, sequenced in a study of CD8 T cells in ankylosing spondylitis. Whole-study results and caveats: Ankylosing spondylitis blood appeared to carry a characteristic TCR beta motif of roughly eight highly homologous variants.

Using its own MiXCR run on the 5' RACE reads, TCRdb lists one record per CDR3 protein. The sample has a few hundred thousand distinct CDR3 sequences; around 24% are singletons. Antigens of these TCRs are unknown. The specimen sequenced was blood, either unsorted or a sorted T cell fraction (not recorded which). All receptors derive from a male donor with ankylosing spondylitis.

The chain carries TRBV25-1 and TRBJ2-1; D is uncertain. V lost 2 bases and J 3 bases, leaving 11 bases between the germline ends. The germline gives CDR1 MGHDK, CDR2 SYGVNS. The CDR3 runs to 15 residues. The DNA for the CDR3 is TGTGCCAGCAGTGAAGGAAGGGTACTCTACAATGAGCAGTTCTTC. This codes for CASSEGRVLYNEQFF. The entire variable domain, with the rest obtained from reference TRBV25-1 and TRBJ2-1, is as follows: EADIYQTPRYLVIGTGKKITLECSQTMGHDKMYWYQQDPGMELHLIHYSYGVNSTEKGDLSSESTVSRIRTEHFPLTLESARPSHTSQYLCASSEGRVLYNEQFFGPGTRLTVL.

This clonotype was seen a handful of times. The CDR3 sequence: CSVEGTSGSGENIQYF. The CDR3 region has the DNA TGCAGCGTTGAAGGGACTAGCGGGAGTGGGGAAAACATTCAGTACTTC. This chain joins TRBV29-1 and TRBJ2-4, with 13 bases identical to TRBD2. CDR3 length equals 16 residues. CDR1 and CDR2 from the germline V gene are SQVTM and ANQGSEA. J was trimmed by 5 bases and V by 1 base; bases with no gene match: 5.

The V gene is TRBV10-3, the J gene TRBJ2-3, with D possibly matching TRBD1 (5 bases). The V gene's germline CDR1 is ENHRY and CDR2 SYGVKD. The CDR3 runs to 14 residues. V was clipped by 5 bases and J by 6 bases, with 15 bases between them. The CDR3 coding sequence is TGTGCCATCAGTCAGACAGCTTTCCCCGATACGCAGTATTTT. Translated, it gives CAISQTAFPDTQYF.

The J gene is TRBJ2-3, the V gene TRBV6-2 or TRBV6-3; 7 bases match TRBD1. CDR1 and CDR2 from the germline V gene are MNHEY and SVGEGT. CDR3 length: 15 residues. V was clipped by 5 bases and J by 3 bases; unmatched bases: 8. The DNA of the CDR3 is TGTGCCAGCAGTACCCGCGACAGGGTAACAGATACGCAGTATTTT. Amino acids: CASSTRDRVTDTQYF.

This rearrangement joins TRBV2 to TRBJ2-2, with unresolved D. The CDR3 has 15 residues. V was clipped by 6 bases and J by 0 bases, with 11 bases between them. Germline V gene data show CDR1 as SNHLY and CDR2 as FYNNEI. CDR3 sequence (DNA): TGTGCCAGCAGCGTCCAGTCGGCGAACACCGGGGAGCTGTTTTTT. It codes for CASSVQSANTGELFF.

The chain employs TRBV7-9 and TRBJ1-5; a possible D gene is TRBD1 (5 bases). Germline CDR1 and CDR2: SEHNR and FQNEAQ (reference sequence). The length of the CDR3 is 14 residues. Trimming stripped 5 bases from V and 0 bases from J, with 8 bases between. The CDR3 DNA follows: TGTGCCAGCAGCCCGGGGGTTAGCAATCAGCCCCAGCATTTT. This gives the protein CASSPGVSNQPQHF.

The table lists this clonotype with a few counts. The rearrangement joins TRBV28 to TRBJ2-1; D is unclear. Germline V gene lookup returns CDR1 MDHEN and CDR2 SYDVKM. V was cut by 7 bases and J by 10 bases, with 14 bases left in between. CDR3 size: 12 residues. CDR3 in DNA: TGTGCCAGCAAGGACCCCGTGTGGGAGCAGTTCTTC. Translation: CASKDPVWEQFF.

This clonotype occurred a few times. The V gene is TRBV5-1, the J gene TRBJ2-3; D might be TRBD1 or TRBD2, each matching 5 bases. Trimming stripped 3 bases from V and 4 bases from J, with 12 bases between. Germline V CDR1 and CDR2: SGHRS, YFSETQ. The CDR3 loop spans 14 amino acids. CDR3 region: CASSYLRGADTQYF. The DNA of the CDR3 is TGCGCCAGCAGCTACCTCCGAGGGGCAGATACGCAGTATTTT.

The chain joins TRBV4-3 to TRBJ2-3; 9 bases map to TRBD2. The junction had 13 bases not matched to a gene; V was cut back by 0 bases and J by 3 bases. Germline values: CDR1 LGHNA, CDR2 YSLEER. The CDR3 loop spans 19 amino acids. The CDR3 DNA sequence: TGCGCCAGCAGCCAAGATCTCGGCGGTAGCGGGGGAGAGACAGATACGCAGTATTTT. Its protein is CASSQDLGGSGGETDTQYF.

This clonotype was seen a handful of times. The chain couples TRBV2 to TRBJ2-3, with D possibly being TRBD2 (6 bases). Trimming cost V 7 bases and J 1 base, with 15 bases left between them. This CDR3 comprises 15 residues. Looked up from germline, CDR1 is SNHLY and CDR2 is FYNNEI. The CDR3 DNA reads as TGTGCCAGCAATATACCGGGACTGGGCACAGATACGCAGTATTTT. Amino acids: CASNIPGLGTDTQYF. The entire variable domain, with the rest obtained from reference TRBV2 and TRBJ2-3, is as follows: EPEVTQTPSHQVTQMGQEVILRCVPISNHLYFYWYRQILGQKVEFLVSFYNNEISEKSEIFDDQFSVERPDGSNFTLKIRSTKLEDSAMYFCASNIPGLGTDTQYFGPGTRLTVL.

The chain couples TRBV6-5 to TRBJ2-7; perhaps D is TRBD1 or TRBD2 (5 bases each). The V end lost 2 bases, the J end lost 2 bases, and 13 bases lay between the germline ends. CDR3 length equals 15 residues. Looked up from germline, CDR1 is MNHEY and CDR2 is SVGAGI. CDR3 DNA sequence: TGTGCCAGCAGTTACGTTTCCCCGGGGCCCTACGAGCAGTACTTC. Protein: CASSYVSPGPYEQYF.

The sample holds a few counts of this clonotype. CDR3 protein: CASSSSGRAPDTQYF. CDR3 in DNA: TGTGCCAGCAGCTCTAGCGGGAGGGCCCCAGATACGCAGTATTTT. The chain links TRBV7-3 to TRBJ2-3; 12 bases map to TRBD2. Germline CDR1 and CDR2: SGHTA and FQGTGA. CDR3 length: 15 amino acids. The ends lost 4 bases at V and 4 bases at J; junction bases unmatched: 3.

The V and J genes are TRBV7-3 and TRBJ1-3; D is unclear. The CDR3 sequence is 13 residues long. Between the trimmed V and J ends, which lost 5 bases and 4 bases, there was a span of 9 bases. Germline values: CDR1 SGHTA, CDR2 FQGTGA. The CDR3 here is CASSPSRGNTIYF. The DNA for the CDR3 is TGTGCCAGCAGCCCCTCGAGAGGAAACACCATATATTTT.

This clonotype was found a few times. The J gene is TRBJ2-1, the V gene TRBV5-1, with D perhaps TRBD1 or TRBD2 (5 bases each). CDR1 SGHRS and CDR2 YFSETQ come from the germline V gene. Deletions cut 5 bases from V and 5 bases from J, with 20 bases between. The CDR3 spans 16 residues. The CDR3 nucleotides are TGCGCCAGCAGGGACCGGGACCAAGGGGTAGACAATGAGCAGTTCTTC. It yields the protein CASRDRDQGVDNEQFF.

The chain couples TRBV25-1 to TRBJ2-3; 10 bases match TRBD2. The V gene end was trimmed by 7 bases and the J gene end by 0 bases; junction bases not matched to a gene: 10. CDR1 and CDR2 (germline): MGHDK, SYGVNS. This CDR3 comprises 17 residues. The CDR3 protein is CASTSGRGVPSTDTQYF. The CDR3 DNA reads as TGTGCCAGCACCAGCGGGAGGGGCGTACCTAGCACAGATACGCAGTATTTT.

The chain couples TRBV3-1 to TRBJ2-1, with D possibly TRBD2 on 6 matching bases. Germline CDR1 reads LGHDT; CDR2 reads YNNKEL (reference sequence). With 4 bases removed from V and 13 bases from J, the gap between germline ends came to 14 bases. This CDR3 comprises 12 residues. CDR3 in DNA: TGTGCCAGCAGCCCGGACTGGGGGGATCAGTTCTTC. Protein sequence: CASSPDWGDQFF.

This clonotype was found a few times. For the CDR3, the DNA is TGTGCCAGCTCACGCGATAGCGGGAGAAGTGAGCAGTTCTTC. This encodes CASSRDSGRSEQFF. V usage is TRBV18 and J usage is TRBJ2-1, with 9 bases aligning to TRBD2. The germline V gene encodes CDR1 KGHSH and CDR2 LQKENI. V shed 4 bases, J shed 9 bases, and the junction held 7 bases outside the gene matches. The CDR3 consists of 14 residues.

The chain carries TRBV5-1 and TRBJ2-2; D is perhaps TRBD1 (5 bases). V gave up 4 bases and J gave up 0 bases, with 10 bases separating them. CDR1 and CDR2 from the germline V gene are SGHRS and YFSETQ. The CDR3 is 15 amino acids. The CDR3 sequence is CASSRTPANTGELFF. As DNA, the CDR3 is TGCGCCAGCAGCAGGACACCGGCGAACACCGGGGAGCTGTTTTTT.

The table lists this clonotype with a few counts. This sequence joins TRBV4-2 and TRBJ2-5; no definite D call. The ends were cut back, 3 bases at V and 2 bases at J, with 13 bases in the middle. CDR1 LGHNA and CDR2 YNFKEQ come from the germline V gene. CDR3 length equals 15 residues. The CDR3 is CASSQGLGKQETQYF. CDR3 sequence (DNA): TGTGCCAGCAGCCAGGGCCTGGGGAAGCAAGAGACCCAGTACTTC.

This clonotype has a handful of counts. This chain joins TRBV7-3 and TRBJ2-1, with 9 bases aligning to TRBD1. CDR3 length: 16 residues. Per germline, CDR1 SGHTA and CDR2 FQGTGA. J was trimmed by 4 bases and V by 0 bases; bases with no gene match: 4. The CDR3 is CASSLTPGQGYNEQFF. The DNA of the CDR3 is TGTGCCAGCAGCTTAACCCCGGGACAGGGTTACAATGAGCAGTTCTTC.

The CDR3 sequence: CASSFQGELYNEQFF. The CDR3, as DNA: TGTGCCAGCAGCTTTCAGGGGGAATTATACAATGAGCAGTTCTTC. This chain links TRBV7-6 with TRBJ2-1; 7 bases are shared with TRBD1. The germline V gene encodes CDR1 SGHVS and CDR2 FNYEAQ. This CDR3 is 15 amino acids long. V lost 3 bases to trimming and J lost 4 bases; unmatched junction nucleotides: 6.

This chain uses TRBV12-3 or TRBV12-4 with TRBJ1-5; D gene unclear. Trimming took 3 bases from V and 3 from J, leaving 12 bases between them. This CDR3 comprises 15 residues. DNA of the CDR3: TGTGCCAGCAGTTTTGGGCGGCAGATCAATCAGCCCCAGCATTTT. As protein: CASSFGRQINQPQHF.

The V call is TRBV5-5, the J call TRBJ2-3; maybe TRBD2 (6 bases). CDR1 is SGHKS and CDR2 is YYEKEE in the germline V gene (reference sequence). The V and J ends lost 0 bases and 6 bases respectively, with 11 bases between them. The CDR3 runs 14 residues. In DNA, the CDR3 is TGTGCCAGCAGCTTGGGCACCGCGGGGGATACGCAGTATTTT. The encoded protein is CASSLGTAGDTQYF.

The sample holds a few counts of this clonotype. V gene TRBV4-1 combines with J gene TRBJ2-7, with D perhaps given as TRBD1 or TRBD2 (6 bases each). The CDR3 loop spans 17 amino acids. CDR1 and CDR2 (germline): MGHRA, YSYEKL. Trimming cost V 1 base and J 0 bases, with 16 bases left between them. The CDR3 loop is CASSQGGARGSSYEQYF. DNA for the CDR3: TGCGCCAGCAGCCAAGGGGGGGCGAGGGGAAGCTCCTACGAGCAGTACTTC.